Presented here are 32 T cell receptor beta chains from one specimen sequenced in a study of cytomegalovirus exposure and HLA in healthy donors. Primers for the PCR totalled 60 Vbeta and 13 Jbeta. Assay used: immunoSEQ multiplex PCR; TCRdb lists only in-frame clones, some missing. Counted here are about 140,000 clones, 55% to 75% occurring once; the ten biggest clones make up under 5.5%. Sequences were obtained from PBMCs. These receptors all stem from a man aged 50-59 years in good health and CMV-seropositive.

The gene calls are TRBV5-1 and TRBJ2-3; 10 bases are a match to TRBD1. J gave up 3 bases and V 0 bases, and 4 bases lay outside the gene matches. CDR3 length equals 16 residues. Germline V gives CDR1 SGHRS, CDR2 YFSETQ. Here the CDR3 DNA reads TGCGCCAGCAGCTTGGGACAGGGGGCGAGAACAGATACGCAGTATTTT. This sequence encodes CASSLGQGARTDTQYF. The full variable domain, completed using reference TRBV5-1 and TRBJ2-3, is KAGVTQTPRYLIKTRGQQVTLSCSPISGHRSVSWYQQTPGQGLQFLFEYFSETQRNKGNFPGRFSGRQFSNSRSEMNVSTLELGDSALYLCASSLGQGARTDTQYFGPGTRLTVL.

V and J are TRBV5-6 and TRBJ2-7, with 11 bases fitting TRBD1. Trimming at V came to 3 bases and at J to 3 bases, leaving 5 bases not matched to a gene. CDR3 size: 15 residues. The germline gives CDR1 SGHDT, CDR2 YYEEEE. CDR3 sequence (DNA): TGTGCCAGCAGCTCTCTCGGGACAGGGGGCTACGAGCAGTACTTC. Translation: CASSSLGTGGYEQYF.

CDR3 protein: CASSGGAYSNQPQHF. CDR3 coding DNA: TGTGCCAGCAGTGGTGGGGCCTATAGCAATCAGCCCCAGCATTTT. The chain combines TRBV6-1 with TRBJ1-5; a weak D match, TRBD1 (5 bases). CDR1 and CDR2 from the germline V gene are MNHNS and SASEGT. Trimming shortened V by 4 bases and J by 0 bases, and 10 bases separated the two germline ends. The CDR3 length is 15 residues.

The CDR3 DNA is TGTGCCAGCAGTGAAGCGCTTGGGCAGAAATACGAGCAGTACTTC. Its translation: CASSEALGQKYEQYF. The chain is built from TRBV2 and TRBJ2-5; D is unresolved. Near its end, the DNA agrees better with TRBJ2-7, so the J call may be wrong. Germline values: CDR1 SNHLY, CDR2 FYNNEI. This CDR3 has 15 residues.

The rearrangement uses TRBV4-2 and TRBJ1-2; 9 nucleotides align to TRBD1. The CDR3 spans 14 residues. Germline V lookup: CDR1 LGHNA, CDR2 YNFKEQ. V was pared by 7 bases and J by 6 bases, with 9 bases of the junction left unmatched. CDR3 DNA sequence: TGTGCCAGCATCTCCGAGGACAGGGGTGATGGCTACACCTTC. This codes for CASISEDRGDGYTF.

The rearrangement links TRBV5-1 to TRBJ2-1, with a weak D call TRBD2 (6 bases). Germline V gene lookup returns CDR1 SGHRS and CDR2 YFSETQ. V lost 5 bases to trimming and J lost 6 bases, with 15 bases between them. This CDR3 spans 14 amino acids. The CDR3 loop is CASRKGAEGNEQFF. The CDR3 DNA reads TGCGCCAGCAGAAAAGGGGCGGAGGGCAATGAGCAGTTCTTC.

This sequence joins TRBV29-1 and TRBJ1-1; TRBD1 is a possible D gene (5 bases). Germline V gene data show CDR1 as SQVTM and CDR2 as ANQGSEA. Between the trimmed V and J ends, which lost 6 bases and 3 bases, there was a span of 14 bases. CDR3 length equals 13 residues. In DNA form, the CDR3 reads TGCAGCGTAGGCCTGGCGGGGGACACTGAAGCTTTCTTT. Translation: CSVGLAGDTEAFF.

The chain couples TRBV5-1 to TRBJ1-2, with unresolved D. Germline V gene sequence: CDR1 SGHRS, CDR2 YFSETQ. The CDR3 is 13 residues long. Trimming removed 0 bases from V and 2 bases from J, with 5 bases in between. CDR3 region: CASSLAENYGYTF. Here the CDR3 DNA reads TGCGCCAGCAGCTTGGCTGAGAACTATGGCTACACCTTC.

V and J are TRBV27 and TRBJ1-1; TRBD1 might be the D (6 bases). The CDR3 is 14 amino acids. Germline values: CDR1 MNHEY, CDR2 SMNVEV (reference sequence). V was pared by 3 bases and J by 4 bases, with 12 bases between. CDR3 DNA sequence: TGTGCCAGCAGTTTCGGGGGGCCTGGCACTGAAGCTTTCTTT. It is translated as CASSFGGPGTEAFF.

The rearrangement uses TRBV20-1 and TRBJ2-2, with D unclear. Germline lookup yields CDR1 DFQATT and CDR2 SNEGSKA (reference sequence). Trimming shortened V by 3 bases and J by 7 bases, and 6 bases separated the two germline ends. There are 11 residues in the CDR3. CDR3 sequence: CSASEDGELFF. For the CDR3, the DNA is TGCAGTGCTAGCGAGGACGGGGAGCTGTTTTTT.

The count of this clone is one. The CDR3 DNA reads TGCGCCAGCAGCCAAGAAGGAGGGAGGGCTGACAATGAGCAGTTCTTC. The encoded protein is CASSQEGGRADNEQFF. V gene TRBV4-1 combines with J gene TRBJ2-1, with 7 positions matching TRBD2. J was trimmed by 5 bases and V by 0 bases; bases with no gene match: 7. This CDR3 is built from 16 residues. The V gene's germline CDR1 is MGHRA and CDR2 YSYEKL.

The chain joins TRBV5-5 to TRBJ1-1; 8 positions agree with TRBD1. The CDR3 is made up of 14 amino acids. Germline trimming cut 6 bases from V and 4 bases from J; bases unmatched to any gene: 8. The germline gives CDR1 SGHKS, CDR2 YYEKEE (reference sequence). The CDR3 DNA reads as TGTGCCAGCATCCTGACAGGGGTGGGCACTGAAGCTTTCTTT. Protein sequence: CASILTGVGTEAFF. The full variable domain, completed using reference TRBV5-5 and TRBJ1-1, is DAGVTQSPTHLIKTRGQQVTLRCSPISGHKSVSWYQQVLGQGPQFIFQYYEKEERGRGNFPDRFSARQFPNYSSELNVNALLLGDSALYLCASILTGVGTEAFFGQGTRLTVV.

Notes on this clone: Other nucleotide sequences in the sample specify the same CDR3. V usage is TRBV6-1 and J usage is TRBJ2-1; 10 bases are shared with TRBD1. V dropped 6 bases and J dropped 0; count of bases not matched to a gene: 5. This CDR3 region has 16 residues. Per the germline V gene, CDR1 is MNHNS and CDR2 is SASEGT. The CDR3 sequence: CASSERTGGSYNEQFF. CDR3 sequence (DNA): TGTGCCAGCAGCGAACGGACAGGGGGCTCCTACAATGAGCAGTTCTTC.

This clone was counted only a few times. The CDR3 reads CASSLRRQGGETQYF. Written as DNA, the CDR3 is TGTGCCAGCAGTTTAAGAAGACAGGGGGGGGAGACCCAGTACTTC. The chain combines TRBV27 with TRBJ2-5; 9 bases are a match to TRBD1. Germline CDR1 and CDR2: MNHEY and SMNVEV (reference sequence). Germline trimming cut 2 bases from V and 5 bases from J; bases unmatched to any gene: 6. CDR3 length: 15 amino acids.

The chain couples TRBV11-3 to TRBJ2-6; 9 bases map to TRBD1. CDR1 is SGHNT and CDR2 is YENEEA in the germline V gene. V was clipped by 8 bases and J by 11 bases; unmatched bases: 13. This CDR3 contains 15 residues. The CDR3 region is CASSKGGQGIDVLTF. CDR3 nucleotides: TGTGCCAGCTCTAAGGGGGGACAGGGCATTGACGTCCTGACTTTC.

This sequence joins TRBV20-1 and TRBJ1-1, with D possibly being TRBD1 (5 bases). The V end was cut by 6 bases, the J end by 1 base, with 6 bases between. The CDR3 consists of 11 residues. Germline CDR1 DFQATT, CDR2 SNEGSKA (reference sequence). The CDR3 reads CSADTNTEAFF. DNA of the CDR3: TGCAGTGCGGACACGAACACTGAAGCTTTCTTT.

The CDR3 loop is CASSLQGAGTEAFF. CDR3 coding DNA: TGTGCCAGCAGCTTACAGGGGGCCGGCACTGAAGCTTTCTTT. The V call is TRBV5-4, the J call TRBJ1-1; TRBD1 agrees at 9 bases. Germline V gene sequence: CDR1 SGHNT, CDR2 YYREEE (reference sequence). The CDR3 is 14 residues long. V was pared by 2 bases and J by 4 bases, with 3 bases of the junction left unmatched.

The V gene is TRBV27, the J gene TRBJ1-6, with 9 positions matching TRBD1. CDR3 length equals 19 residues. The V segment lost 2 bases and the J segment 1 base; nucleotides outside the gene matches: 9. Germline assignment: CDR1 MNHEY and CDR2 SMNVEV (reference sequence). The CDR3 sequence: CASSLARDRAQSYNSPLHF. DNA for the CDR3: TGTGCCAGCAGTTTAGCCCGGGACAGGGCCCAATCCTATAATTCACCCCTCCACTTT.

This clone came up once. The rearrangement joins TRBV10-2 to TRBJ2-3; a weak D match, TRBD1 (5 bases). Germline lookup yields CDR1 WSHSY and CDR2 SAAADI. CDR3 size: 14 residues. The V and J ends lost 8 bases and 0 bases respectively, with 12 bases between them. CDR3 loop: CASSDQGSTDTQYF. CDR3 in DNA: TGCGCCAGCTCAGATCAGGGTAGCACAGATACGCAGTATTTT.

This clone occurred once. The chain employs TRBV5-4 and TRBJ1-1, with 7 bases matching TRBD1. J gave up 10 bases and V 4 bases, and 13 bases lay outside the gene matches. This CDR3 has 14 amino acids. The germline CDR1 and CDR2 sequences are SGHNT and YYREEE (reference sequence). The CDR3 sequence is CASSPLGQATGAFF. Written as DNA, the CDR3 is TGTGCCAGCAGCCCCCTAGGACAGGCTACGGGAGCTTTCTTT.

The V and J genes are TRBV18 and TRBJ2-3, with 13 bases aligning to TRBD2. The CDR3 extends over 18 amino acids. Germline CDR1 reads KGHSH; CDR2 reads LQKENI. The V gene end was trimmed by 5 bases and the J gene end by 1 base; junction bases not matched to a gene: 9. The CDR3 region is CASSSRTSGGDGTDTQYF. In DNA, the CDR3 is TGTGCCAGCTCATCTAGGACTAGCGGGGGTGATGGCACAGATACGCAGTATTTT.

The V gene is TRBV18, the J gene TRBJ1-2; TRBD1 is a possible D gene (5 bases). From germline, CDR1 is KGHSH and CDR2 LQKENI. V dropped 7 bases and J dropped 4 bases, with 13 bases sitting between them. The CDR3 runs 13 residues. CDR3 DNA: TGTGCCAGCTATATCGCGGGGGGCTATGGCTACACCTTC. It is translated as CASYIAGGYGYTF.

The V call is TRBV5-1, the J call TRBJ1-2; 9 positions match TRBD1. CDR1 and CDR2 (germline): SGHRS, YFSETQ. The ends lost 4 bases at V and 1 base at J; junction bases unmatched: 5. The CDR3 spans 15 residues. CDR3 DNA: TGCGCCAGCAGCCTATTGACAGGGGGTAACTATGGCTACACCTTC. Protein: CASSLLTGGNYGYTF.

The V and J genes are TRBV5-4 and TRBJ1-2; D is possibly TRBD1 (6 bases). This CDR3 is built from 18 residues. The germline CDR1 and CDR2 sequences are SGHNT and YYREEE (reference sequence). Trimming shortened V by 7 bases and J by 7 bases, and 32 bases separated the two germline ends. The CDR3 nucleotides read TGTGCCAGCGGACCGACAGGAAGACCCGTCGGCGAATCTCTTGGCTACACCTTC. Its translation: CASGPTGRPVGESLGYTF.

The chain uses TRBV6-1 and TRBJ2-1; 10 nucleotides line up with TRBD2. CDR1 MNHNS and CDR2 SASEGT come from the germline V gene. The V segment lost 7 bases and the J segment 6 bases; nucleotides outside the gene matches: 3. The CDR3 length is 13 residues. The CDR3 DNA reads as TGTGCCAGCAAGCGGGAGGGCTCCAATGAGCAGTTCTTC. It codes for CASKREGSNEQFF.

In this sample, this clone turned up once. The chain recombines TRBV7-2 with TRBJ2-3; 9 bases match TRBD2. The V gene's germline CDR1 is SGHTA and CDR2 FQGNSA. The CDR3 loop spans 17 amino acids. With V trimmed by 5 bases and J by 1 base, 10 bases remained unmatched. The CDR3 nucleotides are TGTGCCAGCAGCCGTAGGAGAGCTAGCGGGGGCACAGATACGCAGTATTTT. The encoded protein is CASSRRRASGGTDTQYF.

The chain has TRBV29-1 and TRBJ2-1; D might be TRBD1 (5 bases). Looked up from germline, CDR1 is SQVTM and CDR2 is ANQGSEA. CDR3 length: 14 amino acids. Trimming removed 4 bases from V and 0 bases from J, with 10 bases in between. CDR3 residues: CSVVGHPSYNEQFF. In nucleotides, the CDR3 is TGCAGCGTTGTTGGACACCCCTCCTACAATGAGCAGTTCTTC.

This clone turned up a few times. V and J are TRBV6-6 and TRBJ1-4; the match to TRBD1 covers 9 bases. There are 15 residues in the CDR3. V shed 0 bases, J shed 7 bases, and the junction held 3 bases outside the gene matches. Per the germline V gene, CDR1 is MNHNY and CDR2 is SVGAGI (reference sequence). CDR3 in amino acids: CASSYSGTGIEKLFF. The DNA of the CDR3 is TGTGCCAGCAGTTACTCCGGGACAGGGATTGAAAAACTGTTTTTT.

The chain joins TRBV18 to TRBJ2-7, with D possibly TRBD1 on 6 matching bases. Germline CDR1 and CDR2: KGHSH and LQKENI. Trimming shortened V by 3 bases and J by 0 bases, and 9 bases separated the two germline ends. The CDR3 extends over 14 amino acids. CDR3 nucleotide sequence: TGTGCCAGCTCACCTTCGGACAGCTCCTACGAGCAGTACTTC. This gives the protein CASSPSDSSYEQYF.

The CDR3 loop is CASSYGGSSYEQYF. The CDR3 DNA follows: TGTGCCAGCAGCTACGGCGGGAGCTCCTACGAGCAGTACTTC. The chain joins TRBV11-3 to TRBJ2-7, with TRBD2 matching over 7 bases. After removal of 4 bases from V and 0 bases from J, the junction contained 3 bases not matched to a gene. CDR3 length: 14 residues. The germline V gene has CDR1 SGHNT and CDR2 YENEEA.

This chain links TRBV5-1 with TRBJ1-5, with D tentatively TRBD1 (5 bases). V gave up 1 base and J gave up 15 bases, with 11 bases separating them. The germline gives CDR1 SGHRS, CDR2 YFSETQ. This CDR3 is built from 11 residues. CDR3 region: CASSLHWGVHF. As DNA, the CDR3 is TGCGCCAGCAGCTTGCATTGGGGGGTGCATTTT.

The sample holds many counts of this clone. This rearrangement joins TRBV5-4 to TRBJ1-1; no definite D call. The CDR3 has 13 amino acids. Germline values: CDR1 SGHNT, CDR2 YYREEE (reference sequence). Trimming pared 0 bases from V and 2 bases from J, leaving 5 bases between. The chain's CDR3 is CASSLGPNTEAFF. The CDR3 coding sequence is TGTGCCAGCAGCTTGGGGCCCAACACTGAAGCTTTCTTT.